One T cell receptor (beta chain) is described in this entry. Produced via immunoSEQ multiplex PCR; TCRdb's table is partial and in-frame only. Here the sample spans roughly 700,000 clones, 88% being singletons. The CDR3 length is 16 residues. Per the germline V gene, CDR1 is WNHNN and CDR2 is SYGVQD (reference sequence). Trimming removed 5 bases from V and 3 bases from J; junction bases left unmatched: 9. This specimen comes from a study of shared T cell receptors in the human thymus. This sample also appeared in a second study, on human thymus T cells. That source adds: Thymus tissue for the work was resected from patients undergoing corrective heart surgery. Repertoires from thymus and blood appeared to show biased V and J gene usage. Thymic repertoires overlap heavily among unrelated individuals, related research has reported.

The receptor's source is a boy younger than two with a congenital heart defect. Source material: thymocytes. This sequence joins TRBV10-1 and TRBJ2-4, with TRBD1 matching over 8 bases. This CDR3 is CASSPTTGEDKNIQYF. CDR3 DNA sequence: TGCGCCAGCAGTCCTACGACAGGGGAGGACAAAAACATTCAGTACTTC.